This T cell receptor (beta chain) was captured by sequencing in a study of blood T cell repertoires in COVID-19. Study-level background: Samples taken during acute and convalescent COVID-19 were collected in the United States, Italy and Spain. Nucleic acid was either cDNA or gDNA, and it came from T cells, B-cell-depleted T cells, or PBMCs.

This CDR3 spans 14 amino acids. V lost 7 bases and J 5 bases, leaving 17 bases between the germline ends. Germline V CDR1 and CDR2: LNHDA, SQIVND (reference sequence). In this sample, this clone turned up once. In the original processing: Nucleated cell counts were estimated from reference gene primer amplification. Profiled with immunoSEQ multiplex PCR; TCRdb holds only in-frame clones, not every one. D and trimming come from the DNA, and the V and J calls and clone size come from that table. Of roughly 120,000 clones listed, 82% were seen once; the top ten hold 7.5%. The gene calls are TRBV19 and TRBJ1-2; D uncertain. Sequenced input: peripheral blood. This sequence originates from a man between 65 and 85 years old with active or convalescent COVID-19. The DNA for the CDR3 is TGTGCCAGTACCTCACTGGAGGGTTGGTATGGCTACACCTTC. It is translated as CASTSLEGWYGYTF.